These T cell receptor beta chains were read from a single sample in a study of blood T cell repertoires in COVID-19. Sequencing was performed with immunoSEQ multiplex PCR; in TCRdb, only in-frame clones are kept and a portion is missing. The top ten hold about 2.9% of the sample, which has a few hundred thousand clones, 89% seen once. Sequencing was performed on peripheral blood. The origin of the receptors is a woman in her thirties with COVID-19, enrolled during active disease. Each CDR3 is given with its conserved first and last residue. The order of the fields is CDR3 protein, D gene, J gene, V gene. D genes are given only for firm matches.

cdr3_aa: CASSDIAGLGTGELFF; d_call: TRBD2; j_call: TRBJ2-2; v_call: TRBV6-1
cdr3_aa: CASSDDTGVYEQYF; d_call: TRBD1; j_call: TRBJ2-7; v_call: TRBV25-1
cdr3_aa: CASSLGGTDTEAFF; d_call: -; j_call: TRBJ1-1; v_call: TRBV19
cdr3_aa: CASSYSMVQAKQYF; d_call: -; j_call: TRBJ2-7; v_call: TRBV6-5
cdr3_aa: CASTRSKGRTGELFF; d_call: -; j_call: TRBJ2-2; v_call: TRBV19
cdr3_aa: CASSLLAGGRETQYF; d_call: TRBD2; j_call: TRBJ2-5; v_call: TRBV27
cdr3_aa: CASSQPTGLYNEQFF; d_call: -; j_call: TRBJ2-1; v_call: TRBV4-2
cdr3_aa: CASSLKSGRGNEQFF; d_call: TRBD2; j_call: TRBJ2-1; v_call: TRBV7-7
cdr3_aa: CAIRPGLAGSNFLFNEQFF; d_call: TRBD2; j_call: TRBJ2-1; v_call: TRBV10-3
cdr3_aa: CASSYRGQAVNTEAFF; d_call: TRBD1; j_call: TRBJ1-1; v_call: TRBV3-1/TRBV3-2
cdr3_aa: CASSPGQGAHVYEQYF; d_call: TRBD1; j_call: TRBJ2-7; v_call: TRBV7-2
cdr3_aa: CASSHDTQYF; d_call: -; j_call: TRBJ2-3; v_call: TRBV5-5
cdr3_aa: CARSYPGQGKRKAFF; d_call: TRBD1; j_call: TRBJ1-1; v_call: TRBV19
cdr3_aa: CASRSLGLTLHF; d_call: -; j_call: TRBJ1-6; v_call: TRBV28
cdr3_aa: CASSNPFPTGKEPQHF; d_call: -; j_call: TRBJ1-5; v_call: TRBV21-1
cdr3_aa: CAISQTGSTSNYGYTF; d_call: -; j_call: TRBJ1-2; v_call: TRBV10-3
cdr3_aa: CASSATSGGPGETQYF; d_call: TRBD2; j_call: TRBJ2-5; v_call: TRBV10-1
cdr3_aa: CASSPGQGVGVAFF; d_call: TRBD1; j_call: TRBJ1-1; v_call: TRBV6-5
cdr3_aa: CATSRVGAGSNEQFF; d_call: -; j_call: TRBJ2-1; v_call: TRBV15
cdr3_aa: CATSDGTEDQPQHF; d_call: TRBD1; j_call: TRBJ1-5; v_call: TRBV24-1
cdr3_aa: CASIPAGSEGNQPQHF; d_call: -; j_call: TRBJ1-5; v_call: TRBV6-2/TRBV6-3
cdr3_aa: CASDLWAGRQETQYF; d_call: -; j_call: TRBJ2-5; v_call: TRBV13
cdr3_aa: CASSLDDLNQNIQYF; d_call: -; j_call: TRBJ2-4; v_call: TRBV7-6
cdr3_aa: CASSEVVGASTGELFF; d_call: -; j_call: TRBJ2-2; v_call: TRBV2
cdr3_aa: CASSWGGPTGELFF; d_call: -; j_call: TRBJ2-2; v_call: TRBV27
cdr3_aa: CASSLSPSGDEQFF; d_call: TRBD2; j_call: TRBJ2-1; v_call: TRBV27
cdr3_aa: CASSQVSGGRTEAFF; d_call: -; j_call: TRBJ1-1; v_call: TRBV4-2
cdr3_aa: CASSIPAATVSGANVLTF; d_call: -; j_call: TRBJ2-6; v_call: TRBV19
cdr3_aa: CASSELDRDEQYF; d_call: TRBD1; j_call: TRBJ2-7; v_call: TRBV10-1
cdr3_aa: CASSSGTGYSSTDTQYF; d_call: -; j_call: TRBJ2-3; v_call: TRBV11-3
cdr3_aa: CASGLLQSEKLFF; d_call: -; j_call: TRBJ1-4; v_call: TRBV12-5
cdr3_aa: CASSQLRLGGNSPLHF; d_call: -; j_call: TRBJ1-6; v_call: TRBV4-3
cdr3_aa: CASSFLGQGLNEQFF; d_call: TRBD1; j_call: TRBJ2-1; v_call: TRBV5-1
cdr3_aa: CASSSSGTNTDTQYF; d_call: TRBD2; j_call: TRBJ2-3; v_call: TRBV5-6
cdr3_aa: CASSHPGTTSSYEQYF; d_call: TRBD2; j_call: TRBJ2-7; v_call: TRBV4-2
cdr3_aa: CASRTLAVSYNEQFF; d_call: TRBD2; j_call: TRBJ2-1; v_call: TRBV7-2
cdr3_aa: CASSPAGVSYNEQFF; d_call: TRBD2; j_call: TRBJ2-1; v_call: TRBV10-1
cdr3_aa: CASSISLAKREGSYNEQFF; d_call: TRBD2; j_call: TRBJ2-1; v_call: TRBV19
cdr3_aa: CASSQEGDSSYEQYF; d_call: -; j_call: TRBJ2-7; v_call: TRBV4-2
cdr3_aa: CASSLEAGDTEAFF; d_call: -; j_call: TRBJ1-1; v_call: TRBV7-9
cdr3_aa: CASSYRDRGSYEQYF; d_call: TRBD1; j_call: TRBJ2-7; v_call: TRBV6-5
cdr3_aa: CASSYSRQGGNYGYTF; d_call: TRBD1; j_call: TRBJ1-2; v_call: TRBV6-5
cdr3_aa: CASSYPGTSSYNEQFF; d_call: TRBD2; j_call: TRBJ2-1; v_call: TRBV5-6
cdr3_aa: CASSRGRLEAFF; d_call: -; j_call: TRBJ1-1; v_call: TRBV19
cdr3_aa: CASSYSGGQGTDEQFF; d_call: TRBD1; j_call: TRBJ2-1; v_call: TRBV6-5
cdr3_aa: CATSRIRTGPMNTEAFF; d_call: TRBD1; j_call: TRBJ1-1; v_call: TRBV15
cdr3_aa: CASSQDESSGSHEQFF; d_call: TRBD2; j_call: TRBJ2-1; v_call: TRBV3-1/TRBV3-2
cdr3_aa: CASSLESGTSGRSYNEQFF; d_call: TRBD2; j_call: TRBJ2-1; v_call: TRBV11-2
cdr3_aa: CASSANRGYNSPLHF; d_call: TRBD1; j_call: TRBJ1-6; v_call: TRBV9
cdr3_aa: CASSQAAGIRGYTF; d_call: -; j_call: TRBJ1-2; v_call: TRBV4-3
cdr3_aa: CASSPYGYTF; d_call: -; j_call: TRBJ1-2; v_call: TRBV7-9
cdr3_aa: CASSPTGTQYF; d_call: -; j_call: TRBJ2-5; v_call: TRBV6-2/TRBV6-3
cdr3_aa: CASESRQGNTGELFF; d_call: TRBD1; j_call: TRBJ2-2; v_call: TRBV24-1
cdr3_aa: CASSQSRQSSYNSPLHF; d_call: -; j_call: TRBJ1-6; v_call: TRBV4-1
cdr3_aa: CASSFEGRETQYF; d_call: -; j_call: TRBJ2-5; v_call: TRBV13
cdr3_aa: CASSEANRQRDGYTF; d_call: -; j_call: TRBJ1-2; v_call: TRBV2
cdr3_aa: CSAGTGAHDEKLFF; d_call: TRBD1; j_call: TRBJ1-4; v_call: TRBV29-1
cdr3_aa: CSVLELTPGYTF; d_call: -; j_call: TRBJ1-2; v_call: TRBV29-1